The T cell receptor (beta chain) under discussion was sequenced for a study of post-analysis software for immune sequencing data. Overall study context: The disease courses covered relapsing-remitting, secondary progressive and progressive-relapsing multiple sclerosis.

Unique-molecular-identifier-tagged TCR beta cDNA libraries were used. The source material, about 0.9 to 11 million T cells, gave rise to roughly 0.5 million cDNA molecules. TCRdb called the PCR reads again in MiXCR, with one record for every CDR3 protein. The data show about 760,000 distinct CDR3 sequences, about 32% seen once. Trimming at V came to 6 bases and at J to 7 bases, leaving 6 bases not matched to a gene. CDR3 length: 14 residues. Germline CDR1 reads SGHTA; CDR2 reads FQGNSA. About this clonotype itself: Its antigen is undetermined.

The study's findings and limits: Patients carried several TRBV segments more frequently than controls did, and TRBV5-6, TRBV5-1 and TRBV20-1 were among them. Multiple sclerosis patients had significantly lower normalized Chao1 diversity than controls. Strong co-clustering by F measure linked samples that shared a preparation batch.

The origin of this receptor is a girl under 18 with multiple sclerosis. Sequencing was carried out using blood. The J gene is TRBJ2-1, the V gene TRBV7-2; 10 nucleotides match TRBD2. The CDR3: CASRPSGRGNEQFF. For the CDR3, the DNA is TGTGCCAGCAGACCAAGCGGGAGGGGTAATGAGCAGTTCTTC.